These T cell receptor beta chains were read from a single sample in a study of human T cells and chemical hapten exposure. TCRdb re-called the RACE reads with MiXCR, one entry per CDR3 protein. The sample lists 300,000 to 350,000 distinct CDR3 sequences, about 7% occurring once. The starting material was whole blood, obtained in connection with sensitization to the hapten diphenylcyclopropenone (DPC). These receptors were taken from a woman aged 18 to 35 with alopecia areata. Some clones in this sample may be carry-over from other donors' samples. Both conserved end residues are part of each CDR3. Each record gives: D gene, J gene, clone size, V gene, CDR3 length, CDR3 DNA, CDR3 protein. The D gene is left open where the match is weak. The size of a clone is reported for some rows only, either as once, few or many, or as a class for expanded clones.

D gene: .; J gene: TRBJ1-5; clone size: .; V gene: TRBV6-2/TRBV6-3; CDR3 length: 14; CDR3 DNA: TGTGCCAGCAGTCGGGACGGTCCGGGTCAGCCCCAGCATTTT; CDR3 protein: CASSRDGPGQPQHF
D gene: .; J gene: TRBJ2-7; clone size: many; V gene: TRBV20-1; CDR3 length: 16; CDR3 DNA: TGCAGTGCTCCCCCTCCCGGGGCTCAGGGTTACTACGAGCAGTACTTC; CDR3 protein: CSAPPPGAQGYYEQYF
D gene: .; J gene: TRBJ2-3; clone size: .; V gene: TRBV7-2; CDR3 length: 12; CDR3 DNA: TGTGCCAGCAGGTCAACTGCGGATACGCAGTATTTT; CDR3 protein: CASRSTADTQYF
D gene: .; J gene: TRBJ2-4; clone size: .; V gene: TRBV7-9; CDR3 length: 19; CDR3 DNA: TGTGCCAGCAGCCCCTTTGGGGAAGGACAGCCGACCGCCAAAAACATTCAGTACTTC; CDR3 protein: CASSPFGEGQPTAKNIQYF
D gene: .; J gene: TRBJ2-7; clone size: many; V gene: TRBV7-9; CDR3 length: 12; CDR3 DNA: TGTGCCAGCAGCTCGGGCCTCTACGAGCAGTACTTC; CDR3 protein: CASSSGLYEQYF
D gene: TRBD2; J gene: TRBJ2-5; clone size: few; V gene: TRBV3-1; CDR3 length: 16; CDR3 DNA: TGTGCCAGCAGCCAAGGACTAGCGGGGCTCCAAGAGACCCAGTACTTC; CDR3 protein: CASSQGLAGLQETQYF
D gene: TRBD1; J gene: TRBJ2-3; clone size: few; V gene: TRBV11-2; CDR3 length: 14; CDR3 DNA: TGTGCCAGCAGCGCTTGGGACAGGGCAGATACGCAGTATTTT; CDR3 protein: CASSAWDRADTQYF
D gene: TRBD2; J gene: TRBJ2-1; clone size: .; V gene: TRBV3-1; CDR3 length: 17; CDR3 DNA: TGTGCCAGCAGCCAAGTGATGCTAGCGGGGGGCTACAATGAGCAGTTCTTC; CDR3 protein: CASSQVMLAGGYNEQFF
D gene: .; J gene: TRBJ1-2; clone size: many; V gene: TRBV27; CDR3 length: 13; CDR3 DNA: TGTGCCAGCAGTCCCGGACATGGCTATGGCTACACCTTC; CDR3 protein: CASSPGHGYGYTF
D gene: .; J gene: TRBJ2-1; clone size: few; V gene: TRBV7-9; CDR3 length: 15; CDR3 DNA: TGTGCCAGCAGCCTCCGGGATGGTACTAACAATGAGCAGTTCTTC; CDR3 protein: CASSLRDGTNNEQFF
D gene: TRBD2; J gene: TRBJ2-1; clone size: few; V gene: TRBV7-9; CDR3 length: 17; CDR3 DNA: TGTGCCAGCAGGGGACTAGCGGGGGTTCCCTCCTACAATGAGCAGTTCTTC; CDR3 protein: CASRGLAGVPSYNEQFF
D gene: TRBD1; J gene: TRBJ1-1; clone size: many; V gene: TRBV20-1; CDR3 length: 13; CDR3 DNA: TGCAGTGCTAGGGGACAGTTAAACACTGAAGCTTTCTTT; CDR3 protein: CSARGQLNTEAFF
D gene: .; J gene: TRBJ1-2; clone size: .; V gene: TRBV11-2; CDR3 length: 15; CDR3 DNA: TGTGCCAGCAGGAAACCGGGACGACATAACTATGGCTACACCTTC; CDR3 protein: CASRKPGRHNYGYTF
D gene: TRBD1; J gene: TRBJ2-7; clone size: few; V gene: TRBV7-8; CDR3 length: 18; CDR3 DNA: TGTGCCAGCAGCTTAGCTCATTGGACAGGGGACCCTAACTACGAGCAGTACTTC; CDR3 protein: CASSLAHWTGDPNYEQYF
D gene: .; J gene: TRBJ1-2; clone size: .; V gene: TRBV6-5; CDR3 length: 13; CDR3 DNA: TGTGCCAGCAGGGGGGACGGTCCCTATGGCTACACCTTC; CDR3 protein: CASRGDGPYGYTF
D gene: .; J gene: TRBJ1-1; clone size: .; V gene: TRBV2; CDR3 length: 13; CDR3 DNA: TGTGCCAGCAGTGTCGAGGGAATACACACGGCTTTCTTT; CDR3 protein: CASSVEGIHTAFF
D gene: .; J gene: TRBJ2-5; clone size: many; V gene: TRBV29-1; CDR3 length: 13; CDR3 DNA: TGCAGCGCTATCGTACAGGGACAAGAGACCCAGTACTTC; CDR3 protein: CSAIVQGQETQYF
D gene: TRBD1; J gene: TRBJ1-2; clone size: few; V gene: TRBV7-8; CDR3 length: 15; CDR3 DNA: TGTGCCAGCAGCTACCCGGAGGGACAGGACTATGGCTACACCTTC; CDR3 protein: CASSYPEGQDYGYTF
D gene: .; J gene: TRBJ1-6; clone size: many; V gene: TRBV5-1; CDR3 length: 17; CDR3 DNA: TGCGCCAGCAGCTTGCGGCCCAGGGTAACCCTTAATTCACCCCTCCACTTT; CDR3 protein: CASSLRPRVTLNSPLHF
D gene: TRBD1; J gene: TRBJ1-4; clone size: many; V gene: TRBV5-1; CDR3 length: 14; CDR3 DNA: TGCGCCAGCAGCTCGACGACAGGGGACGAAAAACTGTTTTTT; CDR3 protein: CASSSTTGDEKLFF
D gene: TRBD2; J gene: TRBJ2-7; clone size: .; V gene: TRBV18; CDR3 length: 13; CDR3 DNA: TGTGCCAGCTCACCAGGCGGGAGATACGAGCAGTACTTC; CDR3 protein: CASSPGGRYEQYF
D gene: .; J gene: TRBJ1-3; clone size: .; V gene: TRBV7-2; CDR3 length: 16; CDR3 DNA: TGTGCCAGCAGCTTCACCTTTGGGTCTGCTGGAAACACCATATATTTT; CDR3 protein: CASSFTFGSAGNTIYF
D gene: .; J gene: TRBJ1-4; clone size: .; V gene: TRBV28; CDR3 length: 17; CDR3 DNA: TGTGCCAGCAGTTTATTTGGTCGCTATGCAACTAATGAAAAACTGTTTTTT; CDR3 protein: CASSLFGRYATNEKLFF
D gene: .; J gene: TRBJ2-7; clone size: .; V gene: TRBV6-1; CDR3 length: 13; CDR3 DNA: TGTGCCATCAGTGAGGGATTGTCCTACGAGCAGTACTTC; CDR3 protein: CAISEGLSYEQYF
D gene: .; J gene: TRBJ2-4; clone size: .; V gene: TRBV25-1; CDR3 length: 13; CDR3 DNA: TGTGCCAGCAGTGAATCCCGAGGGCACATTCAGTACTTC; CDR3 protein: CASSESRGHIQYF
D gene: .; J gene: TRBJ1-2; clone size: many; V gene: TRBV12-3/TRBV12-4; CDR3 length: 14; CDR3 DNA: TGTGCCAGCAGGCCCCGGGGTGGGACCGGTGGCTACACCTTC; CDR3 protein: CASRPRGGTGGYTF
D gene: .; J gene: TRBJ1-4; clone size: few; V gene: TRBV19; CDR3 length: 15; CDR3 DNA: TGTGCCAGTAGCCCGGTGGCCCCGACTAATGAAAAACTGTTTTTT; CDR3 protein: CASSPVAPTNEKLFF
D gene: .; J gene: TRBJ2-3; clone size: few; V gene: TRBV15; CDR3 length: 14; CDR3 DNA: TGTGCCACCAGCAGAGATACCCCCACAGATACGCAGTATTTT; CDR3 protein: CATSRDTPTDTQYF
D gene: .; J gene: TRBJ1-4; clone size: .; V gene: TRBV20-1; CDR3 length: 16; CDR3 DNA: TGCAGTGCTAGTGTGCGGGTTATCGGGACTAATGAAAAACTGTTTTTT; CDR3 protein: CSASVRVIGTNEKLFF